The sequence of this T cell receptor (beta chain) was determined in a study of blood T cells in healthy people across ages. With a J-beta primer mix and a sample-barcoded 5' primer, a second PCR ran roughly 7 to 11 cycles. TCRdb reprocessed the 5' RACE reads with MiXCR, giving one entry per CDR3 protein. The table includes about 580,000 distinct CDR3 sequences, about 45% detected once. General study findings and limits: Strong correlation existed between TCR beta diversity and naive T cell percentage. Age showed a roughly linear inverse relationship with TCR beta diversity per million T cells. It was the long-lived donors that had more naive CD4+ cells and higher diversity than aged donors.

As concerns this clonotype: What it binds is not known.

CDR1 and CDR2 (germline): SGHVS, FNYEAQ. The CDR3 is 14 residues long. Trimming removed 4 bases from V and 3 bases from J; junction bases left unmatched: 3. This TCR was sampled from a man older than 75 in good health. The V and J genes are TRBV7-6 and TRBJ2-1, with 7 bases aligning to TRBD2. The sample comprised blood. The CDR3 nucleotides read TGTGCCAGCAGCTGGGAGGGGAGCTACAATGAGCAGTTCTTC. It codes for CASSWEGSYNEQFF. The full variable domain, completed using reference TRBV7-6 and TRBJ2-1, is GAGVSQSPRYKVTKRGQDVALRCDPISGHVSLYWYRQALGQGPEFLTYFNYEAQQDKSGLPNDRFSAERPEGSISTLTIQRTEQRDSAMYRCASSWEGSYNEQFFGPGTRLTVL.